This TCR beta chain was documented in a study of technical replicates of blood from a handful of donors. V dropped 1 base and J dropped 10 bases, with 8 bases sitting between them. CDR3 length equals 12 residues. The germline gives CDR1 MDHEN, CDR2 SYDVKM. Here immunoSEQ multiplex PCR was the method, and the copy in TCRdb shows in-frame clones only, minus some. The sample contains fewer than 75,000 clones, 85% to 95% of which appear only once. The sequence was collected from a human donor in good health. J is TRBJ2-1 and V is TRBV28; D may be TRBD1 (5 bases). The sequenced material came from T cells isolated from PBMCs. The CDR3 sequence: CASSLYGHEQFF. The CDR3 DNA reads as TGTGCCAGCAGTTTATATGGACACGAGCAGTTCTTC.